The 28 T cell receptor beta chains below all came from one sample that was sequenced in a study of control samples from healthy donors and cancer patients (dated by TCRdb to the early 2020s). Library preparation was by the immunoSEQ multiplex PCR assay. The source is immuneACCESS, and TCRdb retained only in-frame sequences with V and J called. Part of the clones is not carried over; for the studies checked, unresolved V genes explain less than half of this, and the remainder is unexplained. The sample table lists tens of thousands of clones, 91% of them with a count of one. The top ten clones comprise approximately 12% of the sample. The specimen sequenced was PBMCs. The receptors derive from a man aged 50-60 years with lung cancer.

The CDR3 spells CASSPGTATTNEKLFF. In nucleotides, the CDR3 is TGTGCCAGCAGCCCGGGGACAGCGACAACTAATGAAAAACTGTTTTTT. The chain is built from TRBV5-8 and TRBJ1-4; TRBD1 aligns across 7 bases. Unmatched junction bases numbered 6, after V lost 4 bases and J lost 0 bases. Germline CDR1 SGHTS, CDR2 YDEGEE. The CDR3 consists of 16 residues.

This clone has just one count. This CDR3 is CASSLEGRGETQYF. The CDR3 DNA is TGTGCCAGCAGCTTAGAGGGCAGGGGAGAGACCCAGTACTTC. The V and J genes are TRBV11-3 and TRBJ2-5; possibly TRBD1 for D (6 bases). Between the trimmed V and J ends, which lost 0 bases and 4 bases, there was a span of 9 bases. The CDR3 spans 14 residues. Per the germline V gene, CDR1 is SGHNT and CDR2 is YENEEA.

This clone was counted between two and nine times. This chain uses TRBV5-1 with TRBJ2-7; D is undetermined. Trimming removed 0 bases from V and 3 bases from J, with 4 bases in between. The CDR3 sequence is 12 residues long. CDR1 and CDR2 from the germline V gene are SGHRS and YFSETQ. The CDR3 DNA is TGCGCCAGCAGCTTGGATGTCTACGAGCAGTACTTC. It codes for CASSLDVYEQYF.

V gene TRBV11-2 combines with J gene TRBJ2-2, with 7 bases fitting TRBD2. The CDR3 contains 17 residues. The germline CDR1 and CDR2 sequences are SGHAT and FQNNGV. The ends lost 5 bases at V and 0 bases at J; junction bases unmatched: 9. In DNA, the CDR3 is TGTGCCAGCAGCCTCGCGCGGGGGAACGCGAACACCGGGGAGCTGTTTTTT. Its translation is CASSLARGNANTGELFF. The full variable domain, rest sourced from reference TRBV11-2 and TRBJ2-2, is EAGVAQSPRYKIIEKRQSVAFWCNPISGHATLYWYQQILGQGPKLLIQFQNNGVVDDSQLPKDRFSAERLKGVDSTLKIQPAKLEDSAVYLCASSLARGNANTGELFFGEGSRLTVL.

The CDR3 spells CASSRDTYEQYF. CDR3 coding DNA: TGTGCCAGCAGTCGAGACACCTACGAGCAGTACTTC. The chain uses TRBV6-6 and TRBJ2-7; D unclear. The V gene lost 5 bases and the J gene lost 2 bases, with 7 bases spanning the gap. The CDR3 contains 12 residues. Germline V gene lookup returns CDR1 MNHNY and CDR2 SVGAGI (reference sequence).

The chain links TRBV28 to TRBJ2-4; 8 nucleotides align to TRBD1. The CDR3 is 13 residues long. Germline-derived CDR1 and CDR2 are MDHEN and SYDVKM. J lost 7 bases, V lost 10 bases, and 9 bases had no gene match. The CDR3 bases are TGTGCCACCCAGGACAGGGTGAGGAACATTCAGTACTTC. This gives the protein CATQDRVRNIQYF.

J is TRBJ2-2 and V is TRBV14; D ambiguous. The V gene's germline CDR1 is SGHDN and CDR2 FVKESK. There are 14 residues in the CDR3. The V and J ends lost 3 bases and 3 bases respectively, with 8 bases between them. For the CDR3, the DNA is TGTGCCAGCAGCCACCTAAGGGACACCGGGGAGCTGTTTTTT. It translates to CASSHLRDTGELFF.

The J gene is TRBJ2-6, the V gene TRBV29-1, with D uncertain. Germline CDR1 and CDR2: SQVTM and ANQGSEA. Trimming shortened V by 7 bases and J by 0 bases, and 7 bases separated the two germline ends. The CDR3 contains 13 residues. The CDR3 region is CSAQLSGANVLTF. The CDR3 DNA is TGCAGCGCGCAGCTCTCTGGGGCCAACGTCCTGACTTTC.

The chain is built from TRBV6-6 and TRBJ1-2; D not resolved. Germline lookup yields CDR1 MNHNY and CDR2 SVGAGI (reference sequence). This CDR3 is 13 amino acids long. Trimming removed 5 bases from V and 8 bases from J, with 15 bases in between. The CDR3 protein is CASSPTTQTGYTF. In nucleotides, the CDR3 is TGTGCCAGCAGTCCGACGACCCAGACAGGCTACACCTTC.

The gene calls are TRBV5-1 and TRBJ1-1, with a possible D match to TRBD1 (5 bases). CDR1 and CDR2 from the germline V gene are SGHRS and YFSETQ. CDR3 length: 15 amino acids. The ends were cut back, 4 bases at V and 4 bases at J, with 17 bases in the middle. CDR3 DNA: TGCGCCAGCAGCCAGATGGAGGGCAGGGCCACTGAAGCTTTCTTT. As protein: CASSQMEGRATEAFF.

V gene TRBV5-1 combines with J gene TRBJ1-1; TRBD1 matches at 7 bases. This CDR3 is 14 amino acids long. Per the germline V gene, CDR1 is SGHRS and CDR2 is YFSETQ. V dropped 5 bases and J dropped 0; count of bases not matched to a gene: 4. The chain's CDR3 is CASRQTGLNTEAFF. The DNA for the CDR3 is TGCGCCAGCAGGCAGACAGGGTTGAACACTGAAGCTTTCTTT.

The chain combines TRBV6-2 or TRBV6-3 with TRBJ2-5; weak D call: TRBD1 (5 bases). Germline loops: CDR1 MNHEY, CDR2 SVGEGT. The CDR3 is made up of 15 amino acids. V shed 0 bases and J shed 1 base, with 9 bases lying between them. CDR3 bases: TGTGCCAGCAGTTACTCGTGGGGCGGCCAAGAGACCCAGTACTTC. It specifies CASSYSWGGQETQYF.

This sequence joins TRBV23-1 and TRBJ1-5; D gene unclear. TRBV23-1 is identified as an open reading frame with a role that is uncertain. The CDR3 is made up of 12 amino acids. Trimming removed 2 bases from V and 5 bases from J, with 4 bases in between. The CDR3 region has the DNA TGCGCCAGCAGTCAACCTCATCAGCCCCAGCATTTT. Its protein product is CASSQPHQPQHF.

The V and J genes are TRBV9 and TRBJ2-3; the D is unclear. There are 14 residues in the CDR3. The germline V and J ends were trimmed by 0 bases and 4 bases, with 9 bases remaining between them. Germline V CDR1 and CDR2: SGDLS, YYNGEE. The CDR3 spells CASSVVEGADTQYF. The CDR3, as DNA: TGTGCCAGCAGCGTAGTAGAAGGAGCAGATACGCAGTATTTT.

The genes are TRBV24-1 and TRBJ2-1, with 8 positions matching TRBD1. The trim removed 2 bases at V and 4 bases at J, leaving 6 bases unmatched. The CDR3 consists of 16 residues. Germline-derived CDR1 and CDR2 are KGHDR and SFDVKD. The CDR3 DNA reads TGTGCCACCAGTGATTCCGGGACAGGCCATTACAATGAGCAGTTCTTC. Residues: CATSDSGTGHYNEQFF.

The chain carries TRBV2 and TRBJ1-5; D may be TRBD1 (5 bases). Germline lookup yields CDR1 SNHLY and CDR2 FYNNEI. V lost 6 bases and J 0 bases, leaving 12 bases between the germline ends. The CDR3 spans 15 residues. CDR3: CASSAGAISNQPQHF. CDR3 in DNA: TGTGCCAGCAGCGCCGGGGCGATTAGCAATCAGCCCCAGCATTTT.

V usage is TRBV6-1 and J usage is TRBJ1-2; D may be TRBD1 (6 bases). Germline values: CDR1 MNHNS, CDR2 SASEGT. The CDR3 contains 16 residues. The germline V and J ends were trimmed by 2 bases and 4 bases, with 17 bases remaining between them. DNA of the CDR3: TGTGCCAGCAGTGAAAAAGGGGGGCAGGGCGCCTATGGCTACACCTTC. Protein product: CASSEKGGQGAYGYTF.

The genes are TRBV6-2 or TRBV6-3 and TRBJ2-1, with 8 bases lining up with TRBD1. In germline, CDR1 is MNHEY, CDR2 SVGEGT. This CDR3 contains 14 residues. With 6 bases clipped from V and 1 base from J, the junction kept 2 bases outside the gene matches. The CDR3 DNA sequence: TGTGCCAGCAGCCGGACAGGGTCCTACAATGAGCAGTTCTTC. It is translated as CASSRTGSYNEQFF.

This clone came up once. The CDR3 bases are TGTGCCAGTAGCTCCGGGGCCTCAGATCAGCCCCAGCATTTT. Amino acids: CASSSGASDQPQHF. The gene calls are TRBV19 and TRBJ1-5; D possibly corresponds to TRBD1 (5 bases). The V gene's germline CDR1 is LNHDA and CDR2 SQIVND (reference sequence). Trimming took off 6 bases at V and 5 bases at J, with 14 bases between the two ends. This CDR3 contains 14 residues.

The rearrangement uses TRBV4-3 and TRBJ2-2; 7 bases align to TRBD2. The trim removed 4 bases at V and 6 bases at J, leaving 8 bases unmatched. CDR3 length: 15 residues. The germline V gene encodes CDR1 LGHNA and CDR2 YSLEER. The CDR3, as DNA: TGCGCCAGCAGCCCTCCTGGGGGAGGGGCCGGGGAGCTGTTTTTT. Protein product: CASSPPGGGAGELFF.

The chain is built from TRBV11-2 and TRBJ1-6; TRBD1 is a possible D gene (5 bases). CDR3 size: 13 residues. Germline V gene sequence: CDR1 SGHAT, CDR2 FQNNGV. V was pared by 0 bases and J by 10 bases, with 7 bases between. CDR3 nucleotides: TGTGCCAGCAGCTTAGATCACAGGTCACCCCTCCACTTT. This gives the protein CASSLDHRSPLHF.

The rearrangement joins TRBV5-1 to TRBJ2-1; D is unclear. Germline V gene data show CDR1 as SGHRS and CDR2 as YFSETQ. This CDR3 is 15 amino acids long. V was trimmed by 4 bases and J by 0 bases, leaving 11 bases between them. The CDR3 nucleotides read TGCGCCAGCAGCCTGCGACCTAGCTCCTACAATGAGCAGTTCTTC. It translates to CASSLRPSSYNEQFF.

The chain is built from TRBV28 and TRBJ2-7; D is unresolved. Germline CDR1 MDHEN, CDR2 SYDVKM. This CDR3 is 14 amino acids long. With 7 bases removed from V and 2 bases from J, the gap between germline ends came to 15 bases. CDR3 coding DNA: TGTGCCAGCACCCAGAGCCCTCCGGCCTACGAGCAGTACTTC. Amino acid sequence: CASTQSPPAYEQYF.

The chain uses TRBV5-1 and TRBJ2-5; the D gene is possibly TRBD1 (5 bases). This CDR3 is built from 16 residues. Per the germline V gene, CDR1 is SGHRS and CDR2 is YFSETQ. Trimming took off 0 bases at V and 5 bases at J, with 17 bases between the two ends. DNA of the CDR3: TGCGCCAGCAGCTTGGAGGTAGGGGTTGGAAGGGAGACCCAGTACTTC. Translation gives CASSLEVGVGRETQYF.

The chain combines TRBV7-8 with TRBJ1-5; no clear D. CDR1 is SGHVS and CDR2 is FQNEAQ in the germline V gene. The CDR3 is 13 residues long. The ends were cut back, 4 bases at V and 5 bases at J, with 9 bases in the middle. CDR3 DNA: TGTGCCAGCAGCTCAAATAGGGATCAGCCCCAGCATTTT. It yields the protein CASSSNRDQPQHF.

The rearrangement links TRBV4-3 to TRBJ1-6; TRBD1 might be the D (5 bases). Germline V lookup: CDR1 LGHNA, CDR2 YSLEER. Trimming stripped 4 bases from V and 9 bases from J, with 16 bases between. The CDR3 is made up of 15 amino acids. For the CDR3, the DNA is TGCGCCAGCAGCCGGGGGTTGGGGGAGAGTTCACCCCTCCACTTT. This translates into CASSRGLGESSPLHF.

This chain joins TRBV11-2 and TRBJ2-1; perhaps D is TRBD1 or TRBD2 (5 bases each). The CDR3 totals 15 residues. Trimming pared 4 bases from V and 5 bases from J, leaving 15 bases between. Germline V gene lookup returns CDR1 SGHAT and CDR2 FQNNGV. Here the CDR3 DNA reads TGTGCCAGCAGCTCCAGACCCCGGGGCGACAATGAGCAGTTCTTC. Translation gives CASSSRPRGDNEQFF.

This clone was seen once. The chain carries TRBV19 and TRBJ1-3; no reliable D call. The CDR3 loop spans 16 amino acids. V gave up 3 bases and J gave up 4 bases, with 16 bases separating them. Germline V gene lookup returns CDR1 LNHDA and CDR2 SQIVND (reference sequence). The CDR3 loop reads CASSMTGTVSGNTIYF. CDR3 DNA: TGTGCCAGTAGTATGACCGGTACCGTAAGCGGAAACACCATATATTTT.